A single T cell receptor (beta chain) is shown here with its context. This sample was taken from a study of CD8 T cells in Susac syndrome. This CDR3 has 12 residues. Trimming removed 7 bases at V and 4 bases at J, with 14 bases between. The germline CDR1 and CDR2 sequences are SQVTM and ANQGSEA. Sequencing targeted TCR beta in T cells from blood (CD8+ and CD4+). The healthy controls were matched to patients by age and sex. The TEMRA cells underwent FACS enrichment, while the CD8+ and CD4+ T cells underwent negative isolation. RNA, at roughly 0.45 to 1 ug, was reverse transcribed with random hexamers. The authors amplified TCR beta CDR3 across 54 Vbeta and 13 Jbeta using immunoSEQ multiplex PCR. MiXCR, applied by TCRdb to the immunoSEQ multiplex PCR reads, yields one record per CDR3 protein. The table lists about 130,000 distinct CDR3 sequences, nearly 95% of them singletons.

This receptor was taken from a human donor in good health. The source material was CD4+ T cells from PBMCs. This chain uses TRBV29-1 with TRBJ2-7, with D tentatively TRBD1 or TRBD2 (5 bases each). The CDR3 region is CSAGEGRYEQYF. CDR3 sequence (DNA): TGCAGCGCCGGAGAGGGGCGATACGAGCAGTACTTC.